Following are 18 T cell receptor beta chains from one sample sequenced in a study of OX40 agonist ivuxolimab in advanced cancers. Sequencing was performed with immunoSEQ multiplex PCR; in TCRdb, only in-frame clones are kept and a portion is missing. Counted here are roughly 70,000 clones, 84% occurring once; the ten biggest clones make up about 2.5%. The sample was CD4+ or CD8+ T cells sorted from blood, taken in a trial of the OX40 agonist ivuxolimab. The receptors here all came from an adult with an advanced solid tumor such as melanoma, head and neck, liver or kidney cancer.

The CDR3 region has the DNA TGTGCCAGCGGGAGTATTGGGGCCAACGTCCTGACTTTC. Translating gives CASGSIGANVLTF. The chain joins TRBV19 to TRBJ2-6; D is perhaps TRBD2 (6 bases). Trimming removed 9 bases at V and 3 bases at J, with 9 bases between. The V gene's germline CDR1 is LNHDA and CDR2 SQIVND (reference sequence). This CDR3 is built from 13 residues. The full variable domain, rest sourced from reference TRBV19 and TRBJ2-6, is DGGITQSPKYLFRKEGQNVTLSCEQNLNHDAMYWYRQDPGQGLRLIYYSQIVNDFQKGDIAEGYSVSREKKESFPLTVTSAQKNPTAFYLCASGSIGANVLTFGAGSRLTVL.

This clone was picked up a small number of times. The chain combines TRBV5-1 with TRBJ1-1; no definite D call. The CDR3 contains 15 residues. The V end lost 0 bases, the J end lost 0 bases, and 9 bases lay between the germline ends. Germline V gives CDR1 SGHRS, CDR2 YFSETQ. Here the CDR3 DNA reads TGCGCCAGCAGCTTGGGTACTTTGATGAACACTGAAGCTTTCTTT. Protein product: CASSLGTLMNTEAFF.

In its sample, this clone was seen once. The chain joins TRBV23-1 to TRBJ1-1; D unresolved. TRBV23-1 is recorded as an ORF, its role being uncertain. With 2 bases removed from V and 7 bases from J, the gap between germline ends came to 11 bases. This CDR3 region has 13 residues. As DNA, the CDR3 is TGCGCCAGCAGTCAACGACGCCCGTTTGAAGCTTTCTTT. Residues: CASSQRRPFEAFF.

V gene TRBV5-6 combines with J gene TRBJ2-3, with 7 bases identical to TRBD2. This CDR3 is built from 16 residues. The J segment lost 4 bases and the V segment lost 5 bases, leaving 13 bases of the junction unmatched. CDR1 SGHDT and CDR2 YYEEEE come from the germline V gene. In DNA, the CDR3 is TGTGCCAGCAGGGCAGGACTAGTTGATCGTTCAGATACGCAGTATTTT. It is translated as CASRAGLVDRSDTQYF.

The gene calls are TRBV28 and TRBJ1-2; the D gene is possibly TRBD1 (6 bases). This CDR3 is 14 amino acids long. Trimming cost V 2 bases and J 4 bases, with 11 bases left between them. CDR1 and CDR2 from the germline V gene are MDHEN and SYDVKM. This CDR3 reads CASSLAAGVYGYTF. As DNA, the CDR3 is TGTGCCAGCAGTTTAGCGGCAGGGGTCTATGGCTACACCTTC.

The V and J genes are TRBV4-3 and TRBJ2-2, with D uncertain. The CDR3 contains 15 residues. Between the trimmed V and J ends, which lost 1 base and 2 bases, there was a span of 8 bases. Germline CDR1 and CDR2: LGHNA and YSLEER. The DNA of the CDR3 is TGCGCCAGCAGCCAAGGAAGGGTTAACACCGGGGAGCTGTTTTTT. This sequence encodes CASSQGRVNTGELFF.

The chain uses TRBV7-9 and TRBJ2-1; perhaps D is TRBD1 or TRBD2 (5 bases each). The V and J ends lost 10 bases and 5 bases respectively, with 24 bases between them. The CDR3 totals 16 residues. The germline V gene encodes CDR1 SEHNR and CDR2 FQNEAQ (reference sequence). The chain's CDR3 is CATPRDAHWVDNEQFF. The CDR3 nucleotides are TGTGCCACACCCCGGGACGCCCACTGGGTCGACAATGAGCAGTTCTTC.

The V call is TRBV10-2, the J call TRBJ2-5, with 12 bases lining up with TRBD2. Germline CDR1 reads WSHSY; CDR2 reads SAAADI. CDR3 size: 16 residues. After removal of 4 bases from V and 4 bases from J, the junction contained 7 bases not matched to a gene. In DNA, the CDR3 is TGCGCCAGCAGTGCTAGGGGACTAGCGGGTGTAGAGACCCAGTACTTC. It translates to CASSARGLAGVETQYF.

The V and J genes are TRBV11-3 and TRBJ2-1; the D gene is possibly TRBD2 (6 bases). V was shortened by 1 base and J by 7 bases, with 8 bases between the two germline ends. Per the germline V gene, CDR1 is SGHNT and CDR2 is YENEEA. The CDR3 runs to 13 residues. CDR3 loop: CASSLGTTNEQFF. The CDR3 DNA reads as TGTGCCAGCAGCTTAGGGACTACGAATGAGCAGTTCTTC.

This clone appeared a single time. The chain joins TRBV11-1 to TRBJ2-7, with TRBD1 matching 9 bases. Per the germline V gene, CDR1 is SGHAT and CDR2 is FQDESV (reference sequence). V shed 5 bases, J shed 3 bases, and the junction held 8 bases outside the gene matches. The CDR3 sequence is 15 residues long. Written as DNA, the CDR3 is TGTGCCAGCAGCCCGGGACAGGGCTTTTTCTACGAGCAGTACTTC. It translates to CASSPGQGFFYEQYF.

The chain joins TRBV4-2 to TRBJ1-2; D gene unclear. Looked up from germline, CDR1 is LGHNA and CDR2 is YNFKEQ. The V gene lost 0 bases and the J gene lost 1 base, with 9 bases spanning the gap. The CDR3 length is 15 residues. CDR3 amino acids: CASSQDLGINYGYTF. Written as DNA, the CDR3 is TGTGCCAGCAGCCAAGATCTCGGCATTAACTATGGCTACACCTTC.

The chain recombines TRBV5-1 with TRBJ2-7, with TRBD1 identical over 7 bases. CDR1 is SGHRS and CDR2 is YFSETQ in the germline V gene. The trim removed 0 bases at V and 3 bases at J, leaving 3 bases unmatched. The CDR3 extends over 14 amino acids. The DNA for the CDR3 is TGCGCCAGCAGCTTGGATCAGGGGGACTACGAGCAGTACTTC. It translates to CASSLDQGDYEQYF.

The chain has TRBV29-1 and TRBJ1-1, with D possibly being TRBD1 (6 bases). The CDR3 has 14 residues. The V end was cut by 6 bases, the J end by 0 bases, with 14 bases between. CDR1 is SQVTM and CDR2 is ANQGSEA in the germline V gene. For the CDR3, the DNA is TGCAGCGTGACAGGAGCGGGGATGAACACTGAAGCTTTCTTT. It specifies CSVTGAGMNTEAFF.

The chain has TRBV5-1 and TRBJ2-3; 8 nucleotides agree with TRBD2. The CDR3 sequence is 15 residues long. The V segment lost 0 bases and the J segment 3 bases; nucleotides outside the gene matches: 3. Germline V gene data show CDR1 as SGHRS and CDR2 as YFSETQ. The CDR3 sequence is CASSLEAGETDTQYF. In DNA, the CDR3 is TGCGCCAGCAGCTTGGAAGCGGGAGAGACAGATACGCAGTATTTT.

V usage is TRBV5-6 and J usage is TRBJ1-2; no clear D. Trimming stripped 4 bases from V and 4 bases from J, with 11 bases between. This CDR3 comprises 13 residues. CDR1 is SGHDT and CDR2 is YYEEEE in the germline V gene. The CDR3 sequence is CASSPRRVYGYTF. The CDR3 nucleotides are TGTGCCAGCAGCCCCCGTAGGGTCTATGGCTACACCTTC.

J is TRBJ1-6 and V is TRBV30; 8 positions match TRBD1. V trimming: 6 bases; J trimming: 5 bases; junction bases outside the gene matches: 15. CDR1 GTSNPN and CDR2 SVGIG come from the germline V gene (reference sequence). The CDR3 has 17 amino acids. In DNA form, the CDR3 reads TGTGCCTGCAACAACAACAGGGGGTCAACCGATAATTCACCCCTCCACTTT. It specifies CACNNNRGSTDNSPLHF.

This clone has more than one count but fewer than ten. The rearrangement uses TRBV7-9 and TRBJ1-2; D unresolved. This CDR3 is 12 amino acids long. The germline V gene encodes CDR1 SEHNR and CDR2 FQNEAQ (reference sequence). V was clipped by 7 bases and J by 5 bases, with 11 bases between them. The CDR3, as DNA: TGTGCCAGCAATCGGCAGAGATATGGCTACACCTTC. It codes for CASNRQRYGYTF.

As DNA, the CDR3 is TGTGCCAGCAGCCCAAGGACAGGGGTGGATGAAAAACTGTTTTTT. The encoded protein is CASSPRTGVDEKLFF. The rearrangement uses TRBV5-5 and TRBJ1-4, with 9 bases matching TRBD1. CDR1 and CDR2 from the germline V gene are SGHKS and YYEKEE (reference sequence). The V segment lost 4 bases and the J segment 6 bases; nucleotides outside the gene matches: 7. The CDR3 is made up of 15 amino acids.